Listed here are 13 T cell receptor beta chains from one sample, sequenced in a study of blood T cell repertoires in COVID-19. Profiling relied on immunoSEQ multiplex PCR, and the TCRdb table lists in-frame clones only, not all of them. The sample gives roughly 11,000 clones, over 70% of which show up once; 9.5% to 12% is in the top ten. The source material was peripheral blood. The receptor source for this set is a human donor in a cohort sampled during active COVID-19.

The rearrangement uses TRBV10-3 and TRBJ2-5; 8 nucleotides match TRBD2. V was clipped by 4 bases and J by 1 base; unmatched bases: 5. CDR1 ENHRY and CDR2 SYGVKD come from the germline V gene. CDR3 size: 15 residues. The CDR3 here is CAISVLAGGQETQYF. As DNA, the CDR3 is TGTGCCATCAGTGTTCTGGCGGGGGGCCAAGAGACCCAGTACTTC.

This chain connects TRBV6-5 to TRBJ1-2; D is undetermined. This CDR3 has 16 residues. CDR1 and CDR2 (germline): MNHEY, SVGAGI. The ends were cut back, 0 bases at V and 0 bases at J, with 11 bases in the middle. CDR3 nucleotide sequence: TGTGCCAGCAGTTACTCAGTCTCGCCAGCTAACTATGGCTACACCTTC. It encodes CASSYSVSPANYGYTF.

The rearrangement uses TRBV6-6 and TRBJ2-1, with 8 nucleotides matching TRBD2. The V gene's germline CDR1 is MNHNY and CDR2 SVGAGI (reference sequence). V was pared by 5 bases and J by 6 bases, with 6 bases of the junction left unmatched. This CDR3 comprises 14 residues. This CDR3 reads CASSARTSLNEQFF. The CDR3 DNA reads TGTGCCAGCAGTGCCCGGACTAGCCTCAATGAGCAGTTCTTC.

This clone appeared a few times. V usage is TRBV28 and J usage is TRBJ1-2, with D perhaps TRBD1 (6 bases). CDR1 and CDR2 from the germline V gene are MDHEN and SYDVKM. V was trimmed by 2 bases and J by 2 bases, leaving 9 bases between them. The CDR3 sequence is 14 residues long. The CDR3 sequence: CASSLAGDNYGYTF. CDR3 DNA sequence: TGTGCCAGCAGTTTAGCAGGGGACAACTATGGCTACACCTTC.

The CDR3 DNA reads TGTGCCAGCAGCCATGGGACTAGCCGTAACATTCAGTACTTC. It yields the protein CASSHGTSRNIQYF. The V call is TRBV7-9, the J call TRBJ2-4; 9 bases agree with TRBD2. Germline CDR1 reads SEHNR; CDR2 reads FQNEAQ (reference sequence). V shed 5 bases and J 7 bases; nucleotides not matched to a gene: 6. This CDR3 spans 14 amino acids.

V usage is TRBV29-1 and J usage is TRBJ2-7; TRBD2 agrees at 8 bases. The CDR3 extends over 16 amino acids. V trimming: 6 bases; J trimming: 5 bases; junction bases outside the gene matches: 18. Germline CDR1 and CDR2: SQVTM and ANQGSEA. CDR3 nucleotide sequence: TGCAGCGTCGGGGCCCGGAGCGGGGGCCCGGGAAACGAGCAGTACTTC. It specifies CSVGARSGGPGNEQYF.

The CDR3 nucleotides read TGTGCCAGCAGAGAGTTAGGTGGGACAGGTGAAAAACTGTTTTTT. As protein: CASRELGGTGEKLFF. The chain combines TRBV6-6 with TRBJ1-4, with 8 bases lining up with TRBD1. The CDR3 covers 15 residues. The germline gives CDR1 MNHNY, CDR2 SVGAGI (reference sequence). V gave up 6 bases and J gave up 7 bases; unmatched junction bases: 10.

The V gene is TRBV19, the J gene TRBJ1-2; D perhaps matches TRBD1 (5 bases). V was pared by 3 bases and J by 2 bases, with 10 bases between. Germline CDR1 LNHDA, CDR2 SQIVND (reference sequence). CDR3 size: 14 residues. CDR3 region: CASSIFNRNYGYTF. The CDR3 DNA reads as TGTGCCAGTAGTATTTTTAACAGGAACTATGGCTACACCTTC. The full variable domain, its missing parts supplied by reference TRBV19 and TRBJ1-2, is DGGITQSPKYLFRKEGQNVTLSCEQNLNHDAMYWYRQDPGQGLRLIYYSQIVNDFQKGDIAEGYSVSREKKESFPLTVTSAQKNPTAFYLCASSIFNRNYGYTFGSGTRLTVV.

This sequence joins TRBV7-9 and TRBJ2-5; TRBD1 matches 8 bases. J gave up 4 bases and V 1 base, and 2 bases lay outside the gene matches. The CDR3 has 14 residues. The germline V gene has CDR1 SEHNR and CDR2 FQNEAQ (reference sequence). CDR3 DNA sequence: TGTGCCAGCAGCTTAGACAGGGGGTCAGAGACCCAGTACTTC. Translated, it gives CASSLDRGSETQYF.

The chain has TRBV11-2 and TRBJ2-7, with 10 nucleotides matching TRBD1. Germline trimming cut 5 bases from V and 2 bases from J; bases unmatched to any gene: 12. The CDR3 consists of 17 residues. Germline-derived CDR1 and CDR2 are SGHAT and FQNNGV. The CDR3 sequence is CASSQNRGTGDTYEQYF. The CDR3 coding sequence is TGTGCCAGCAGCCAAAACCGAGGGACAGGGGATACCTACGAGCAGTACTTC.

This clone appeared a few times. V and J are TRBV5-1 and TRBJ2-1; tentative D call: TRBD1 (5 bases). Trimming removed 4 bases at V and 4 bases at J, with 15 bases between. This CDR3 region has 15 residues. The V gene's germline CDR1 is SGHRS and CDR2 YFSETQ. The CDR3 sequence: CASSLDNKEYNEQFF. The CDR3 region has the DNA TGCGCCAGCAGCCTGGACAACAAGGAGTACAATGAGCAGTTCTTC.

Only a few counts were recorded for this clone. This chain connects TRBV7-3 to TRBJ1-2; maybe TRBD1 (5 bases). There are 13 residues in the CDR3. The germline V gene has CDR1 SGHTA and CDR2 FQGTGA. V was pared by 0 bases and J by 8 bases, with 10 bases between. The CDR3 sequence: CASSLTDMGGYTF. In DNA form, the CDR3 reads TGTGCCAGCAGCTTAACGGACATGGGGGGCTACACCTTC.

The chain couples TRBV19 to TRBJ1-1, with 7 bases lining up with TRBD1. The J segment lost 2 bases and the V segment lost 3 bases, leaving 6 bases of the junction unmatched. Germline values: CDR1 LNHDA, CDR2 SQIVND (reference sequence). This CDR3 is built from 15 residues. CDR3 protein: CASSIKAGGNTEAFF. The CDR3 DNA follows: TGTGCCAGTAGTATTAAGGCAGGGGGAAACACTGAAGCTTTCTTT.